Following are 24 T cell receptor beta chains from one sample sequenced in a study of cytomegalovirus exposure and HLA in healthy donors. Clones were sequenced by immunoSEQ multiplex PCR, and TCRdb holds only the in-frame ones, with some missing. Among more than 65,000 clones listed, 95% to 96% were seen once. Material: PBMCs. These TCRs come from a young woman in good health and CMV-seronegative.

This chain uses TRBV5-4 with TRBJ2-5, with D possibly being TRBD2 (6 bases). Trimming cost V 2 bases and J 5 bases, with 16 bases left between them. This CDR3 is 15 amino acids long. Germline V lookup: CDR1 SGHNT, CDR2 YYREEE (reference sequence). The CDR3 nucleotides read TGTGCCAGCAGCTTTAGGTCCGGGAGCGGGGAGACCCAGTACTTC. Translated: CASSFRSGSGETQYF.

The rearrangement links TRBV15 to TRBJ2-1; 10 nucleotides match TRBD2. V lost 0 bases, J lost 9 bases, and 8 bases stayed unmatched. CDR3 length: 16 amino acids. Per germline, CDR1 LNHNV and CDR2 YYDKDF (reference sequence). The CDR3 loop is CATSREPAGGHREQFF. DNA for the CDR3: TGTGCCACCAGCAGAGAACCAGCGGGAGGGCATCGTGAGCAGTTCTTC.

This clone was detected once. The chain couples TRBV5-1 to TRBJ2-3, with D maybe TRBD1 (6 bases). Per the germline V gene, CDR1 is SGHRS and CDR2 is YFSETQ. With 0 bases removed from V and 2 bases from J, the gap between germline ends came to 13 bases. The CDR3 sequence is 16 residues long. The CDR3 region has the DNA TGCGCCAGCAGCTTGGCCCAGGGGATGAACACAGATACGCAGTATTTT. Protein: CASSLAQGMNTDTQYF.

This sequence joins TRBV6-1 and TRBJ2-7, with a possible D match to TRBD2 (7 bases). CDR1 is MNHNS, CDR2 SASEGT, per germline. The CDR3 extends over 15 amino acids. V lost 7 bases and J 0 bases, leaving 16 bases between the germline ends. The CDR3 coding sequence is TGTGCCAGCACCCCGAGGGGGGGAGACTCCTACGAGCAGTACTTC. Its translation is CASTPRGGDSYEQYF.

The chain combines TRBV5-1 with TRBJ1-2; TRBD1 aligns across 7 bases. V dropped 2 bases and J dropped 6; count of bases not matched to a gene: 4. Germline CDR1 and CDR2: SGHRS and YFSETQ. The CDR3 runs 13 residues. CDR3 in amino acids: CASSFQGVDGYTF. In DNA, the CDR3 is TGCGCCAGCAGCTTTCAGGGGGTGGATGGCTACACCTTC.

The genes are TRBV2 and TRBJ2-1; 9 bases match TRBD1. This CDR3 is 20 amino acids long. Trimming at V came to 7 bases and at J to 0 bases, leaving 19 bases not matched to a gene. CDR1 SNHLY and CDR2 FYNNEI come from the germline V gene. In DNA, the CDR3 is TGTGCCAGCATCGACCGAAAGGGACAGGGCACCCGAAGCTCCTACAATGAGCAGTTCTTC. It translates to CASIDRKGQGTRSSYNEQFF.

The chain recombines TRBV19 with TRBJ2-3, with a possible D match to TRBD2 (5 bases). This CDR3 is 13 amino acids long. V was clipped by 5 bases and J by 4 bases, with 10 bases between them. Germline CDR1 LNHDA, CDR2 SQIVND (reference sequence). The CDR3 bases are TGTGCCAGTAGTTTCTCTAGCTCAGATACGCAGTATTTT. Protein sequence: CASSFSSSDTQYF.

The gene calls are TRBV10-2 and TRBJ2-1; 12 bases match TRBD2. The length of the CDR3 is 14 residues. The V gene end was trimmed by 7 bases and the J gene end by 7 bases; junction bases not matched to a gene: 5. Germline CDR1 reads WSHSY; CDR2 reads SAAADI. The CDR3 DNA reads TGCGCCAGCAACCGACTAGCGGGAGTGAATGAGCAGTTCTTC. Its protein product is CASNRLAGVNEQFF.

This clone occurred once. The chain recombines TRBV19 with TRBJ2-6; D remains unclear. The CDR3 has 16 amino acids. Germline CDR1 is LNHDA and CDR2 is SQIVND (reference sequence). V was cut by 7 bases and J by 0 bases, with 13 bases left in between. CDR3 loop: CASTQAGDSGANVLTF. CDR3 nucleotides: TGTGCCAGTACGCAGGCAGGTGACTCTGGGGCCAACGTCCTGACTTTC.

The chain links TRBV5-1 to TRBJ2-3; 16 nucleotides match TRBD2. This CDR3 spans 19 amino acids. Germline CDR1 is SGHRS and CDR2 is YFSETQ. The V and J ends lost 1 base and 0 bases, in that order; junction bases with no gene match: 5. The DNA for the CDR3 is TGCGCCAGCAGCTTGCTGGGACTAGCGGGGGGGTTTAGCACAGATACGCAGTATTTT. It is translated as CASSLLGLAGGFSTDTQYF.

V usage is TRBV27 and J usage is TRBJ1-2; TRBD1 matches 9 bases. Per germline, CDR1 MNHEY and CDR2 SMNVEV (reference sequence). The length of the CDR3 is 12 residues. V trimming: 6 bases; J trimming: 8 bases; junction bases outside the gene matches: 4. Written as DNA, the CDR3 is TGTGCCAGCAGGACAGGGGGTCGAGGCTACACCTTC. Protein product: CASRTGGRGYTF.

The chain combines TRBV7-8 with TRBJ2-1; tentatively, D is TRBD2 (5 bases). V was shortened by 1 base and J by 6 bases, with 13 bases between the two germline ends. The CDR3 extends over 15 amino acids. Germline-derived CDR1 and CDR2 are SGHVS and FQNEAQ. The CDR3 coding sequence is TGTGCCAGCAGCTTAGGTGTCCTAGGAGGCAATGAGCAGTTCTTC. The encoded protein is CASSLGVLGGNEQFF.

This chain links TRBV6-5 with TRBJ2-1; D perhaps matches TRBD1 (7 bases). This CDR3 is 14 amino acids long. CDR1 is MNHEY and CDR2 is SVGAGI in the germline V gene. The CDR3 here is CVSQEGAPYNEQFF. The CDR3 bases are TGTGTTTCACAGGAGGGGGCTCCCTACAATGAGCAGTTCTTC.

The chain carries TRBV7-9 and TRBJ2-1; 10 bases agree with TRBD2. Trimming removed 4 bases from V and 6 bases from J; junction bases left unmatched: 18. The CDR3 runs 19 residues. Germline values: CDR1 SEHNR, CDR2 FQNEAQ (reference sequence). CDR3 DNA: TGTGCCAGCAGCTCCGGGACTAGCGCTTACCGGCCCCATGTCAATGAGCAGTTCTTC. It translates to CASSSGTSAYRPHVNEQFF. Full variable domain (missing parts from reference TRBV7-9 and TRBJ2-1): DTGVSQNPRHKITKRGQNVTFRCDPISEHNRLYWYRQTLGQGPEFLTYFQNEAQLEKSRLLSDRFSAERPKGSFSTLEIQRTEQGDSAMYLCASSSGTSAYRPHVNEQFFGPGTRLTVL.

The CDR3 bases are TGTGCCAGCAGTTTAGATGCGTCAAATCAGCCCCAGCATTTT. It encodes CASSLDASNQPQHF. The chain links TRBV28 to TRBJ1-5; no definite D call. Looked up from germline, CDR1 is MDHEN and CDR2 is SYDVKM. V was trimmed by 2 bases and J by 4 bases, leaving 9 bases between them. This CDR3 is 14 amino acids long.

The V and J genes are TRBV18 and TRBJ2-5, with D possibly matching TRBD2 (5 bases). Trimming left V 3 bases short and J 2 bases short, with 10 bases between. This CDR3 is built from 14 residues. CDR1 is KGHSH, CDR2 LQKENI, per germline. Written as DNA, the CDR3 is TGTGCCAGCTCACCGCCACTAGTACAAGAGACCCAGTACTTC. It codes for CASSPPLVQETQYF. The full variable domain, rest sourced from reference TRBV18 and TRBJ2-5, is NAGVMQNPRHLVRRRGQEARLRCSPMKGHSHVYWYRQLPEEGLKFMVYLQKENIIDESGMPKERFSAEFPKEGPSILRIQQVVRGDSAAYFCASSPPLVQETQYFGPGTRLLVL.

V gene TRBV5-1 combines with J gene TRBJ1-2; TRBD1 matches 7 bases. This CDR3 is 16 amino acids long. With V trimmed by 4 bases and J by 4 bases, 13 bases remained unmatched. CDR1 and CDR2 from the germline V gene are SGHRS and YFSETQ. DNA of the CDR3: TGCGCCAGCAGCCTTGGCGCTACGCAGGGGGGCTATGGCTACACCTTC. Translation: CASSLGATQGGYGYTF.

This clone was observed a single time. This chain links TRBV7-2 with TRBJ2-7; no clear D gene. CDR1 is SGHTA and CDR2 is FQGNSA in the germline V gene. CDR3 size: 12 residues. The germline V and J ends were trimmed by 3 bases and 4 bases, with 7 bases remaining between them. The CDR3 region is CASSFSYYEQYF. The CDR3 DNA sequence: TGTGCCAGCAGCTTTTCCTATTACGAGCAGTACTTC.

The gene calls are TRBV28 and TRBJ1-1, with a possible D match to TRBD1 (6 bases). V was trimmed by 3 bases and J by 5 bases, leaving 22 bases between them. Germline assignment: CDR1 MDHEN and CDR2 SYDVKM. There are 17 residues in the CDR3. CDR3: CASSFSREQGIRTEAFF. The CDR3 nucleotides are TGTGCCAGCAGTTTTTCTAGGGAACAGGGAATTAGGACTGAAGCTTTCTTT.

CDR3: CASSQLAIAGVETQYF. In nucleotides, the CDR3 is TGTGCCAGCAGCCAACTTGCGATAGCGGGAGTGGAGACCCAGTACTTC. The rearrangement links TRBV14 to TRBJ2-5; 9 bases fit TRBD2. Germline lookup yields CDR1 SGHDN and CDR2 FVKESK. This CDR3 is built from 16 residues. V was clipped by 2 bases and J by 5 bases; unmatched bases: 9.

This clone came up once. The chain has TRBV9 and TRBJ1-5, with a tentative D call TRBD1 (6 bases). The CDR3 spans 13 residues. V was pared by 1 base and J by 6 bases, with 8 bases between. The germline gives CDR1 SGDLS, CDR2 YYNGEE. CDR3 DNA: TGTGCCAGCAGCGTATTAGGGGGTCAGCCCCAGCATTTT. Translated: CASSVLGGQPQHF.

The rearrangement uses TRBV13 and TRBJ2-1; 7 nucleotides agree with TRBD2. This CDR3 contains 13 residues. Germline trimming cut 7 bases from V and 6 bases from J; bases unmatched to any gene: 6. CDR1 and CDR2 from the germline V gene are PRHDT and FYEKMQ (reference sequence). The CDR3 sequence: CASKPGLLNEQFF. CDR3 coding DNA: TGTGCCAGCAAGCCGGGACTACTCAATGAGCAGTTCTTC.

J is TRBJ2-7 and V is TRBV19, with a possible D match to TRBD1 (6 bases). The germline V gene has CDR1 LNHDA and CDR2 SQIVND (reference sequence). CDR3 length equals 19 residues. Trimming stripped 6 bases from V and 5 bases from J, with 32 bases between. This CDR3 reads CASSNIAPGYIPGDHEQYF. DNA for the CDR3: TGTGCCAGTAGCAATATAGCCCCCGGCTATATTCCAGGGGACCACGAGCAGTACTTC. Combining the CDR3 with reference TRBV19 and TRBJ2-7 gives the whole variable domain DGGITQSPKYLFRKEGQNVTLSCEQNLNHDAMYWYRQDPGQGLRLIYYSQIVNDFQKGDIAEGYSVSREKKESFPLTVTSAQKNPTAFYLCASSNIAPGYIPGDHEQYFGPGTRLTVT.

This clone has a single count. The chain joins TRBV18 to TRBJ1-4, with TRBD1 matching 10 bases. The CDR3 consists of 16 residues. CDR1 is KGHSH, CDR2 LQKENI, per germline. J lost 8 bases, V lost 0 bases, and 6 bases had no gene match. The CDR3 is CASSPPGTGAYEKLFF. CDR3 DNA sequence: TGTGCCAGCTCACCACCGGGGACAGGGGCCTACGAAAAACTGTTTTTT.